One sample yielded the 14 T cell receptor delta chains listed below, sequenced in a study of delta chains in infants with herpesvirus infections. Reverse transcription of PBMC RNA used primers specific for the gamma and delta chains. TCRdb redid clone calling on the RT-PCR reads using CATT. Counted here are some 1,400 delta-chain clones, around 20% occurring once; the ten biggest clones make up approximately 19%. The starting material was peripheral blood, obtained at time point 2 of longitudinal follow-up. The source is a human donor who was a Ugandan infant, either HIV-exposed or HIV-unexposed (not recorded which).

This clone counts as large (0.1 to 1%). The chain uses TRDV1 and TRDJ1; D may be TRDD2 (5 bases). CDR3 length: 25 amino acids. CDR1 is TSWWSYY, CDR2 QGS, per germline. The V end was cut by 3 bases, the J end by 4 bases, with 45 bases between. CDR3 protein: CALGEPPHTFTSHFPRLKRGDKLIF. CDR3 bases: TGTGCTCTTGGGGAGCCCCCCCATACCTTCACTTCCCACTTCCCCCGACTTAAAAGGGGCGATAAACTCATCTTT.

V gene TRDV1 combines with J gene TRDJ1; D might be TRDD3 (6 bases). There are 19 residues in the CDR3. The ends were cut back, 6 bases at V and 0 bases at J, with 26 bases in the middle. Per germline, CDR1 TSWWSYY and CDR2 QGS. The CDR3 nucleotides are TGTGCTCTTGGCCTAAATGCCCCATTACTGGGACCATACACCGATAAACTCATCTTT. This sequence encodes CALGLNAPLLGPYTDKLIF.

This clone was seen a few times. The chain joins TRDV2 to TRDJ1, with 10 bases that match TRDD3. The CDR3 runs to 17 residues. Looked up from germline, CDR1 is GEAIGNYY and CDR2 is EKD. Losses at the gene ends were 1 base for V and 2 bases for J; bases not matched to a gene: 9. CDR3 region: CACDTWGILLWTDKLIF. CDR3 nucleotide sequence: TGTGCCTGTGACACATGGGGGATACTCCTGTGGACCGATAAACTCATCTTT.

By proportion, this clone is medium-sized (0.01 to 0.1%). This chain connects TRDV1 to TRDJ1; the D gene is possibly TRDD3 (6 bases). Germline assignment: CDR1 TSWWSYY and CDR2 QGS. V was cut by 3 bases and J by 1 base, with 27 bases left in between. The CDR3 is 20 amino acids. The CDR3 spells CALGESPSSPGMGGTDKLIF. CDR3 DNA: TGTGCTCTTGGGGAGTCCCCGTCTTCACCCGGGATGGGGGGCACCGATAAACTCATCTTT.

By sample share, this clone is medium-sized. The CDR3 coding sequence is TGTGCTCTTGGGGCGTCGGCTTCTTATCGACTGGGGACCTCGAGAGACACCGATAAACTCATCTTT. Translated, it gives CALGASASYRLGTSRDTDKLIF. The rearrangement uses TRDV1 and TRDJ1; 7 nucleotides align to TRDD3. Germline CDR1 TSWWSYY, CDR2 QGS. The CDR3 spans 22 residues. With 4 bases clipped from V and 0 bases from J, the junction kept 26 bases outside the gene matches.

In its sample, this clone is medium-sized. The J gene is TRDJ1, the V gene TRDV1, with 10 nucleotides matching TRDD3. The germline CDR1 and CDR2 sequences are TSWWSYY and QGS. The CDR3 consists of 18 residues. J gave up 0 bases and V 2 bases, and 9 bases lay outside the gene matches. The CDR3 DNA reads as TGTGCTCTTGGGGAAGTGACTGGGGGATTCCCGTACACCGATAAACTCATCTTT. It translates to CALGEVTGGFPYTDKLIF.

V usage is TRDV1 and J usage is TRDJ1; 9 bases map to TRDD2. Germline CDR1 and CDR2: TSWWSYY and QGS. V was clipped by 3 bases and J by 0 bases; unmatched bases: 14. The CDR3 is 19 amino acids. CDR3: CALGDPSYLPGDYTDKLIF. CDR3 coding DNA: TGTGCTCTTGGGGATCCTTCCTACTTGCCGGGGGATTACACCGATAAACTCATCTTT.

The chain is built from TRDV1 and TRDJ1; 11 nucleotides agree with TRDD3. The V gene end was trimmed by 4 bases and the J gene end by 1 base; junction bases not matched to a gene: 38. Germline CDR1 reads TSWWSYY; CDR2 reads QGS. CDR3 length: 27 amino acids. The CDR3 loop is CALGGTIPLTGGYGLVKSGGPTDKLIF. The CDR3 bases are TGTGCTCTTGGGGGAACGATTCCTCTTACTGGGGGATATGGGTTGGTTAAAAGCGGGGGACCCACCGATAAACTCATCTTT.

This clone is judged medium-sized. The V and J genes are TRDV1 and TRDJ1, with a tentative D call TRDD3 (6 bases). This CDR3 is built from 26 residues. The V gene's germline CDR1 is TSWWSYY and CDR2 QGS. The V and J ends lost 3 bases and 7 bases respectively, with 51 bases between them. As DNA, the CDR3 is TGTGCTCTTGGGGACGCCGATTCCTCTAACCTCCGTGGGGTCCGTGGACCTTTTTGCGGGGGAGGTAAACTCATCTTT. Protein product: CALGDADSSNLRGVRGPFCGGGKLIF.

This clone was recorded a few times. This chain links TRDV1 with TRDJ1, with 12 bases lining up with TRDD3. The CDR3 extends over 26 amino acids. Germline V gene lookup returns CDR1 TSWWSYY and CDR2 QGS. V lost 0 bases, J lost 0 bases, and 29 bases stayed unmatched. This chain's CDR3 is CALGELSEERAGGYAWSDLYTDKLIF. CDR3 DNA: TGTGCTCTTGGGGAACTCAGTGAGGAGCGTGCTGGGGGATACGCTTGGTCCGATTTGTACACCGATAAACTCATCTTT.

This clone was detected only a few times. This may stem from a read error, because a much larger clone lies one nucleotide away. The sample carries other DNA sequences with the same CDR3. The chain carries TRDV2 and TRDJ1, with 8 bases aligning to TRDD3. The germline CDR1 and CDR2 sequences are GEAIGNYY and EKD. CDR3 length: 16 amino acids. CDR3 nucleotides: TGTGCTTGTGACAAACCATACTGGGGGCCAAACGATAAACTCATCTTT. Its protein is CACDKPYWGPNDKLIF.

By sample share, this clone is large. The gene calls are TRDV1 and TRDJ1; tentative D call: TRDD2 (6 bases). This CDR3 region has 16 residues. Trimming left V 0 bases short and J 1 base short, with 12 bases between. Germline lookup yields CDR1 TSWWSYY and CDR2 QGS. The CDR3 reads CALGELAPFPTDKLIF. CDR3 nucleotides: TGTGCTCTTGGGGAACTAGCACCCTTCCCCACCGATAAACTCATCTTT.

Judged by abundance, this clone is large. This CDR3 reads CALGELDPEGMGTDKLIF. DNA for the CDR3: TGTGCTCTTGGGGAACTGGATCCGGAGGGGATGGGAACCGATAAACTCATCTTT. This sequence joins TRDV1 and TRDJ1; tentative D call: TRDD3 (6 bases). Germline V CDR1 and CDR2: TSWWSYY, QGS. V lost 0 bases and J lost 2, with 19 bases in between. The CDR3 covers 18 residues.

V gene TRDV1 combines with J gene TRDJ1, with D perhaps matching TRDD3 (5 bases). CDR3 size: 16 residues. Trimming stripped 3 bases from V and 0 bases from J, with 14 bases between. From germline, CDR1 is TSWWSYY and CDR2 QGS. CDR3 loop: CALGDQGVSHTDKLIF. The CDR3 bases are TGTGCTCTTGGGGATCAGGGGGTCTCTCACACCGATAAACTCATCTTT.